This paragraph covers one T cell receptor (beta chain) sequence. Antigen specificity is unknown. This entry belongs to a study of T cell responses to AZD1222 COVID-19 vaccine. In germline, CDR1 is SEHNR, CDR2 FQNEAQ (reference sequence). The CDR3 sequence is 15 residues long. Trimming pared 0 bases from V and 4 bases from J, leaving 12 bases between. Study findings and constraints: The sample set comprised mostly white British donors with more females, and clonal diversity was possibly underestimated.

The repertoire was sequenced with immunoSEQ multiplex PCR; TCRdb's copy has only in-frame clones and lacks some. The sample lists some 110,000 clones, 82% occurring once. This TCR was recovered from an adult in good health. The specimen was peripheral blood, collected on day 0 of AZD1222 vaccination. J is TRBJ1-2 and V is TRBV7-9; no clear D. The CDR3 reads CASSLAAQGPYGYTF. The CDR3 coding sequence is TGTGCCAGCAGCTTAGCGGCCCAAGGACCCTATGGCTACACCTTC.